The 3 T cell receptor beta chains reported below all come from one sample, sequenced in a study of beta chain features in type 1 diabetes. Study results and limitations: The study found moderately but significantly shorter TCRB CDR3s in all four CD4+ subsets of Type 1 diabetes patients.

TCRB transcripts that were expressed got sequenced, as all of the isolated RNA had been reverse transcribed. Sequencing was performed with immunoSEQ multiplex PCR; in TCRdb, only in-frame clones are kept and a portion is missing. The sample has hundreds of thousands of clones; roughly an eighth are singletons. No antigen is known for these receptors. Specimen: naive CD4+ T cells from blood. Source of these receptors: a man aged 30 to 39 with type 1 diabetes.

The chain is built from TRBV29-1 and TRBJ1-2; 8 bases are shared with TRBD1. Germline lookup yields CDR1 SQVTM and CDR2 ANQGSEA. V was clipped by 7 bases and J by 7 bases; unmatched bases: 17. CDR3 size: 15 residues. The DNA for the CDR3 is TGCAGCGCCGCCGGGACAGGAGGCCGTCTTGGTGGCTACACCTTC. This translates into CSAAGTGGRLGGYTF.

Only a few counts were recorded for this clone. J is TRBJ2-5 and V is TRBV9; TRBD2 aligns across 8 bases. Germline CDR1 is SGDLS and CDR2 is YYNGEE. There are 14 residues in the CDR3. The V and J ends lost 2 bases and 3 bases, in that order; junction bases with no gene match: 3. The CDR3 reads CASSVTSGEETQYF. Here the CDR3 DNA reads TGTGCCAGCAGCGTTACTAGCGGAGAAGAGACCCAGTACTTC.

This chain links TRBV11-2 with TRBJ2-1, with a possible D match to TRBD1 (5 bases). Trimming took off 0 bases at V and 3 bases at J, with 6 bases between the two ends. CDR3 length: 14 residues. Germline CDR1 and CDR2: SGHAT and FQNNGV. The CDR3 loop is CASSLDQGYNEQFF. The CDR3 region has the DNA TGTGCCAGCAGCTTAGATCAGGGCTACAATGAGCAGTTCTTC.